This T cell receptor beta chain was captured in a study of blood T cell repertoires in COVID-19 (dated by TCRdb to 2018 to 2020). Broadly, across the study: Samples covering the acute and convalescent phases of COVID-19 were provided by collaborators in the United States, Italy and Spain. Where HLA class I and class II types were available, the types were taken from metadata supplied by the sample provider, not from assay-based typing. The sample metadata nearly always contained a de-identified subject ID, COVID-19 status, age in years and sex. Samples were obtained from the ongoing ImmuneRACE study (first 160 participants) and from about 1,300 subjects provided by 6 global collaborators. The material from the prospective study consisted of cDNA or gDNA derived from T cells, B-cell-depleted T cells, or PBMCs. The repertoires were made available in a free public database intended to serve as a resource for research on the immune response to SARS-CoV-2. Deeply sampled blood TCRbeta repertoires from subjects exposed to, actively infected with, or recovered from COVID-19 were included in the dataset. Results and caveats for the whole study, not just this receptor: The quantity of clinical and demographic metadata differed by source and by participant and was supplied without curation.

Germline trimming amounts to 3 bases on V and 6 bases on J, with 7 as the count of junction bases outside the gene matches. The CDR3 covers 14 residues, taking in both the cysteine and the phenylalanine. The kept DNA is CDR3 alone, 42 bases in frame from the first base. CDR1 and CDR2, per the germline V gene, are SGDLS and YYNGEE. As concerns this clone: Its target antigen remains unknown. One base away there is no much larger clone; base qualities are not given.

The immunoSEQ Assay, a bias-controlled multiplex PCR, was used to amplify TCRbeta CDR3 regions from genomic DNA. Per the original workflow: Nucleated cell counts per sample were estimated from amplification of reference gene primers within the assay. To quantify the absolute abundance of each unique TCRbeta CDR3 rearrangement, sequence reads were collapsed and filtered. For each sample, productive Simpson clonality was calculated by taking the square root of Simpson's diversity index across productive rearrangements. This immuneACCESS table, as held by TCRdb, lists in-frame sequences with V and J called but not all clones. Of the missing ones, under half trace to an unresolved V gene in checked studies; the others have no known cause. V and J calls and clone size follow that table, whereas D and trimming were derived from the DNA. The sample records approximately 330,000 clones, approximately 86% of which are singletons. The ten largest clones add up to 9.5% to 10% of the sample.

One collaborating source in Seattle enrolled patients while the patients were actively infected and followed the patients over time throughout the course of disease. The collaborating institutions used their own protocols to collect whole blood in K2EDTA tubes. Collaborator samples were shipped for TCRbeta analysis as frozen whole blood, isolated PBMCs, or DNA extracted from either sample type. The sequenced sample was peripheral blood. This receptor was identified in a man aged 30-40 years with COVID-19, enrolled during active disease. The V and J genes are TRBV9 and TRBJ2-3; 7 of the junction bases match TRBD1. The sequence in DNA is TGTGCCAGCAGCGAATTGACAGGGTGGGATACGCAGTATTTT. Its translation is CASSELTGWDTQYF.